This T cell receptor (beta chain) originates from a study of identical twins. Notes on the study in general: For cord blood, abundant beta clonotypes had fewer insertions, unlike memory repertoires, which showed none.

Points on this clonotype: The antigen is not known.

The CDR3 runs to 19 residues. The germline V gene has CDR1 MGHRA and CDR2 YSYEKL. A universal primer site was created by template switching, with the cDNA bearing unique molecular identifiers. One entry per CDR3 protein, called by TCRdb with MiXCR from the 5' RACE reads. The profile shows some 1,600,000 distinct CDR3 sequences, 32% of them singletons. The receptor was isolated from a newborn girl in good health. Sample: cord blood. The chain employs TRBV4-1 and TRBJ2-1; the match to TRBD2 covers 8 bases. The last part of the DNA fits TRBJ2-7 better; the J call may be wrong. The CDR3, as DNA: TGCGCCAGCAGCCAATGGTCGGGGGGGCGGCTCAGCTCCTACAATGAGCAGTACTTC. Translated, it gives CASSQWSGGRLSSYNEQYF.